This entry lists 25 T cell receptor beta chains sequenced from one sample in a study of T cell responses to AZD1222 COVID-19 vaccine. The table came from immunoSEQ multiplex PCR; TCRdb's copy has only in-frame clones and leaves some out. This sample has 100,000 or so clones; about 89% occur once, and the top ten carry around 15%. The material was peripheral blood, obtained on day 0 of AZD1222 vaccination. Receptors originate from an adult in good health.

This chain uses TRBV12-3 or TRBV12-4 with TRBJ1-2; 9 positions agree with TRBD1. J was trimmed by 6 bases and V by 6 bases; bases with no gene match: 5. This CDR3 spans 13 amino acids. The CDR3 spells CASRPGQGHGYTF. CDR3 coding DNA: TGTGCCAGCAGGCCGGGACAGGGACATGGCTACACCTTC.

As DNA, the CDR3 is TGTGCCAGCAAGGCCCTAGCGGGGTACAATGAGCAGTTCTTC. Translated, it gives CASKALAGYNEQFF. The V gene is TRBV2, the J gene TRBJ2-1; 9 positions match TRBD2. The trim removed 7 bases at V and 4 bases at J, leaving 5 bases unmatched. The germline gives CDR1 SNHLY, CDR2 FYNNEI. The CDR3 length is 14 residues.

V is TRBV7-9 and J is TRBJ2-7; 9 positions agree with TRBD1. The length of the CDR3 is 17 residues. V gave up 0 bases and J gave up 2 bases; unmatched junction bases: 8. Germline V gene data show CDR1 as SEHNR and CDR2 as FQNEAQ (reference sequence). CDR3 DNA: TGTGCCAGCAGCTTAGCCCTGGGACAGGGTCTCGCCTACGAGCAGTACTTC. It translates to CASSLALGQGLAYEQYF.

The chain uses TRBV6-1 and TRBJ2-5, with a possible D match to TRBD1 (5 bases). V shed 2 bases and J shed 4 bases, with 14 bases lying between them. From germline, CDR1 is MNHNS and CDR2 SASEGT. This CDR3 comprises 15 residues. In DNA form, the CDR3 reads TGTGCCAGCAGTGAACGGGCAGGGATAGGAGAGACCCAGTACTTC. This translates into CASSERAGIGETQYF.

The gene calls are TRBV3-1 (or the pseudogene TRBV3-2) and TRBJ1-3; TRBD1 is a possible D gene (5 bases). Germline CDR1 and CDR2: LGHDT and YNNKEL (reference sequence). Trimming took 4 bases from V and 9 from J, leaving 10 bases between them. CDR3 size: 12 residues. The CDR3 here is CASSPQGVTIYF. DNA of the CDR3: TGTGCCAGCAGCCCCCAGGGAGTCACCATATATTTT.

The chain links TRBV19 to TRBJ2-5; tentatively, D is TRBD1 or TRBD2 (6 bases each). Germline assignment: CDR1 LNHDA and CDR2 SQIVND (reference sequence). The germline V and J ends were trimmed by 3 bases and 5 bases, with 13 bases remaining between them. The CDR3 is 14 residues long. As DNA, the CDR3 is TGTGCCAGTAGTATTATGGGGGGCCATGAGACCCAGTACTTC. It translates to CASSIMGGHETQYF.

The chain has TRBV27 and TRBJ1-6, with D perhaps matching TRBD1 (6 bases). The CDR3 spans 13 residues. Trimming left V 6 bases short and J 5 bases short, with 8 bases between. Germline values: CDR1 MNHEY, CDR2 SMNVEV (reference sequence). The CDR3 loop is CASRDSHNSPLHF. In DNA form, the CDR3 reads TGTGCCAGCAGGGACAGTCATAATTCACCCCTCCACTTT.

The chain uses TRBV18 and TRBJ1-4; D is uncertain. Trimming stripped 1 base from V and 8 bases from J, with 11 bases between. The CDR3 runs 14 residues. Germline assignment: CDR1 KGHSH and CDR2 LQKENI. CDR3 sequence (DNA): TGTGCCAGCTCACCACAGGGTTTTAGCGAAAAACTGTTTTTT. Translating gives CASSPQGFSEKLFF.

This chain's CDR3 is CASSPHIISGNTIYF. CDR3 nucleotides: TGTGCCAGCAGTCCACATATTATCTCTGGAAACACCATATATTTT. V usage is TRBV28 and J usage is TRBJ1-3; no clear D. The CDR3 has 15 amino acids. Germline CDR1 reads MDHEN; CDR2 reads SYDVKM. Between the trimmed V and J ends, which lost 5 bases and 0 bases, there was a span of 11 bases.

In its sample, this clone was seen a few times. The DNA of the CDR3 is TGCGCCAGCAGCTTGGCCATTAATACAAGGGGAAGCGGCTACACCTTC. It is translated as CASSLAINTRGSGYTF. The chain joins TRBV5-1 to TRBJ1-2; D perhaps matches TRBD1 (5 bases). Trimming pared 0 bases from V and 8 bases from J, leaving 20 bases between. The CDR3 length is 16 residues. CDR1 and CDR2 from the germline V gene are SGHRS and YFSETQ.

This chain links TRBV5-6 with TRBJ2-1; D uncertain. Germline values: CDR1 SGHDT, CDR2 YYEEEE. This CDR3 is 12 amino acids long. The V end lost 0 bases, the J end lost 10 bases, and 8 bases lay between the germline ends. CDR3 DNA sequence: TGTGCCAGCAGCTTGGGTCGTAGGGAGCAGTTCTTC. Translated: CASSLGRREQFF.

The rearrangement uses TRBV18 and TRBJ2-7; D gene unclear. Trimming pared 4 bases from V and 6 bases from J, leaving 7 bases between. CDR1 is KGHSH and CDR2 is LQKENI in the germline V gene. The CDR3 is made up of 11 amino acids. The CDR3 DNA follows: TGTGCCAGCTCACGATCGGGCGAGCAGTACTTC. Amino acids: CASSRSGEQYF.

The chain employs TRBV6-2 or TRBV6-3 and TRBJ2-7; 9 bases line up with TRBD1. The junction had 9 bases not matched to a gene; V was cut back by 5 bases and J by 4 bases. CDR3 length: 15 amino acids. In germline, CDR1 is MNHEY, CDR2 SVGEGT. The CDR3 loop is CASSPPGQGVYEQYF. Written as DNA, the CDR3 is TGTGCCAGCAGTCCGCCGGGACAGGGAGTTTACGAGCAGTACTTC.

This chain connects TRBV3-1 (or the pseudogene TRBV3-2) to TRBJ2-1; TRBD1 matches at 7 bases. The CDR3 has 16 amino acids. Germline assignment: CDR1 LGHDT and CDR2 YNNKEL (reference sequence). With V trimmed by 1 base and J by 4 bases, 7 bases remained unmatched. CDR3 nucleotide sequence: TGTGCCAGCAGCCAAGGAGGGACAGTACTTTACAATGAGCAGTTCTTC. This gives the protein CASSQGGTVLYNEQFF.

This clone was seen only once. The chain recombines TRBV5-6 with TRBJ1-1; 12 nucleotides line up with TRBD1. V was clipped by 5 bases and J by 2 bases; unmatched bases: 1. This CDR3 contains 14 residues. Per the germline V gene, CDR1 is SGHDT and CDR2 is YYEEEE. CDR3 nucleotide sequence: TGTGCCAGCAGGGGGACAGGGGGCAACACTGAAGCTTTCTTT. This gives the protein CASRGTGGNTEAFF.

The CDR3 DNA sequence: TGTGCCAGCACTCCGGGACAGGGGACTGCACCCCTCCACTTT. Amino acid sequence: CASTPGQGTAPLHF. V usage is TRBV27 and J usage is TRBJ1-6; TRBD1 aligns across 10 bases. Germline V gene lookup returns CDR1 MNHEY and CDR2 SMNVEV (reference sequence). The CDR3 consists of 14 residues. The ends lost 7 bases at V and 11 bases at J; junction bases unmatched: 8.

The genes are TRBV2 and TRBJ1-4; D unresolved. The V gene's germline CDR1 is SNHLY and CDR2 FYNNEI. This CDR3 has 12 amino acids. V lost 8 bases to trimming and J lost 3 bases, with 7 bases between them. Here the CDR3 DNA reads TGTGCCAGCCAAGTACCTAATGAAAAACTGTTTTTT. Its translation: CASQVPNEKLFF.

This clone was seen just once. The chain couples TRBV9 to TRBJ1-6; 9 nucleotides line up with TRBD1. Germline V CDR1 and CDR2: SGDLS, YYNGEE. V was pared by 3 bases and J by 5 bases, with 15 bases of the junction left unmatched. This CDR3 is built from 19 residues. CDR3 protein: CASSASGTGPFENNSPLHF. The CDR3 DNA follows: TGTGCCAGCAGCGCCTCCGGGACAGGGCCATTTGAAAATAATTCACCCCTCCACTTT. The whole variable domain, remainder taken from reference TRBV9 and TRBJ1-6, is DSGVTQTPKHLITATGQRVTLRCSPRSGDLSVYWYQQSLDQGLQFLIQYYNGEERAKGNILERFSAQQFPDLHSELNLSSLELGDSALYFCASSASGTGPFENNSPLHFGNGTRLTVT.

This clone was recorded only once. This chain uses TRBV9 with TRBJ1-5; unclear D gene. In germline, CDR1 is SGDLS, CDR2 YYNGEE. The CDR3 has 13 amino acids. The V end was cut by 1 base, the J end by 7 bases, with 9 bases between. Here the CDR3 DNA reads TGTGCCAGCAGCGTACCTTGCGGGCAGCCCCAGCATTTT. It specifies CASSVPCGQPQHF.

The chain recombines TRBV10-1 with TRBJ2-1; 10 bases fit TRBD2. V dropped 6 bases and J dropped 5; count of bases not matched to a gene: 7. CDR3 length: 15 amino acids. The germline V gene has CDR1 WNHNN and CDR2 SYGVQD (reference sequence). The CDR3 reads CASSPGLARNNEQFF. Here the CDR3 DNA reads TGCGCCAGCAGCCCGGGACTAGCGCGCAACAATGAGCAGTTCTTC.

The gene calls are TRBV11-3 and TRBJ1-5; perhaps TRBD1 as D (6 bases). Looked up from germline, CDR1 is SGHNT and CDR2 is YENEEA. V lost 4 bases, J lost 6 bases, and 19 bases lay in between. The CDR3 totals 16 residues. The CDR3 DNA reads as TGTGCCAGCAGCTGCCGCGATACAGGGACGGGTCAGCCCCAGCATTTT. As protein: CASSCRDTGTGQPQHF.

The J gene is TRBJ1-1, the V gene TRBV30; 10 bases match TRBD1. The germline CDR1 and CDR2 sequences are GTSNPN and SVGIG (reference sequence). Unmatched junction bases numbered 6, after V lost 4 bases and J lost 4 bases. The CDR3 runs 14 residues. The CDR3 DNA reads TGTGCCTGGACCCGGACAGGGGGGAGCACTGAAGCTTTCTTT. Protein: CAWTRTGGSTEAFF.

The rearrangement uses TRBV5-1 and TRBJ1-6; no clear D. This CDR3 is built from 13 residues. Germline CDR1 is SGHRS and CDR2 is YFSETQ. V was shortened by 5 bases and J by 7 bases, with 10 bases between the two germline ends. Written as DNA, the CDR3 is TGCGCCAGCAGTACGGGGAAAAATTCACCCCTCCACTTT. Its protein is CASSTGKNSPLHF.

The rearrangement links TRBV7-8 to TRBJ1-1, with 8 bases aligning to TRBD1. The CDR3 consists of 13 residues. Germline CDR1 and CDR2: SGHVS and FQNEAQ. The ends lost 4 bases at V and 6 bases at J; junction bases unmatched: 4. CDR3 in amino acids: CASSWTGYPEAFF. The CDR3 DNA follows: TGTGCCAGCAGCTGGACAGGGTACCCTGAAGCTTTCTTT.

The genes are TRBV19 and TRBJ1-1; 7 nucleotides match TRBD1. The germline V gene has CDR1 LNHDA and CDR2 SQIVND (reference sequence). V lost 6 bases, J lost 3 bases, and 7 bases stayed unmatched. This CDR3 has 14 amino acids. In nucleotides, the CDR3 is TGTGCCAGTAGGGGGGACAGCTTTTACACTGAAGCTTTCTTT. Protein: CASRGDSFYTEAFF.